These 11 T cell receptor beta chains came from one sample sequenced in a study of monozygotic twins with inflammatory bowel disease. Reprocessing the 5' RACE reads, TCRdb reports a single entry for every CDR3 protein and omits DNA. This listing includes more than 350,000 distinct CDR3 sequences. Sequenced input: blood. Receptor source: a human donor with ulcerative colitis or Crohn's disease, or a healthy co-twin of an affected twin (not recorded which).

This chain joins TRBV20-1 and TRBJ2-1; absent DNA, TCRdb's TRBD1 call cannot be checked. This CDR3 spans 17 amino acids. CDR1 and CDR2 from the germline V gene are DFQATT and SNEGSKA (reference sequence). The CDR3 loop is CSARDRPGQSTYNEQFF.

The genes are TRBV2 and TRBJ1-1; TCRdb's D call, TRBD1, is unchecked because there is no DNA. The CDR3 contains 14 residues. The germline V gene has CDR1 SNHLY and CDR2 FYNNEI. The chain's CDR3 is CASDQGELDTEAFF.

The chain's CDR3 is CASRTGERRPQHF. The chain links TRBV12-3 or TRBV12-4 to TRBJ1-5; no DNA is available, so the TRBD1 call from TCRdb remains unchecked. This CDR3 comprises 13 residues.

The CDR3 reads CASSFPGGAEAFF. The gene calls are TRBV5-5 and TRBJ1-1; with no DNA, the TCRdb D assignment of TRBD1 cannot be verified. CDR1 is SGHKS, CDR2 YYEKEE, per germline (reference sequence). The CDR3 is 13 residues long.

V and J are TRBV24-1 and TRBJ2-3. The CDR3 is 12 amino acids. From germline, CDR1 is KGHDR and CDR2 SFDVKD. The CDR3 is CATSGGTDTQYF.

The genes are TRBV29-1 and TRBJ2-3. The germline CDR1 and CDR2 sequences are SQVTM and ANQGSEA. CDR3 length: 12 residues. The CDR3 region is CSVEKFTDTQYF.

The V call is TRBV20-1, the J call TRBJ2-7; checking the TCRdb D call of TRBD1 is not possible without DNA. This CDR3 is built from 11 residues. The germline V gene encodes CDR1 DFQATT and CDR2 SNEGSKA (reference sequence). CDR3 sequence: CSARGRDEQYF.

The chain employs TRBV5-6 and TRBJ2-2. The CDR3 covers 17 residues. CDR1 is SGHDT and CDR2 is YYEEEE in the germline V gene. The CDR3 sequence: CASSLGFGVNLAGELFF.

The V and J genes are TRBV7-3 and TRBJ2-3; absent DNA, TCRdb's TRBD2 call cannot be checked. The CDR3 is made up of 15 amino acids. Looked up from germline, CDR1 is SGHTA and CDR2 is FQGTGA. The CDR3 loop is CASSLGRESSYTQYF.

This chain links TRBV5-1 with TRBJ2-1; TCRdb names TRBD2, which stays unverified in the absence of DNA. The CDR3 covers 12 residues. Germline CDR1 SGHRS, CDR2 YFSETQ. The CDR3 loop is CASSLGLEEQFF.

V usage is TRBV20-1 and J usage is TRBJ2-5. Germline assignment: CDR1 DFQATT and CDR2 SNEGSKA (reference sequence). There are 13 residues in the CDR3. The CDR3 protein is CSATTKPQETQYF.